This TCR beta chain came from a study of cytomegalovirus exposure and HLA in healthy donors. The CDR3 loop spans 15 amino acids. CDR1 and CDR2 from the germline V gene are SGHRS and YFSETQ. Trimming shortened V by 5 bases and J by 0 bases, and 9 bases separated the two germline ends. This clone was seen a handful of times. It was with 60 Vbeta and 13 Jbeta primers that the PCR ran. Clones were sequenced by immunoSEQ multiplex PCR, and TCRdb holds only the in-frame ones, with some missing. The sample carries more than 90,000 clones, less than 80% recorded once. The sequencing sample was made of PBMCs. This rearrangement joins TRBV5-1 to TRBJ2-6; TRBD2 might be the D (5 bases). The source of this sequence is a young woman in good health and CMV-seronegative. CDR3 in DNA: TGCGCCAGCAGTGAGGCGGGCTCTGGGGCCAACGTCCTGACTTTC. Protein: CASSEAGSGANVLTF. Drawing the rest from reference TRBV5-1 and TRBJ2-6, the complete variable domain is KAGVTQTPRYLIKTRGQQVTLSCSPISGHRSVSWYQQTPGQGLQFLFEYFSETQRNKGNFPGRFSGRQFSNSRSEMNVSTLELGDSALYLCASSEAGSGANVLTFGAGSRLTVL.